What follows is one TCR beta chain and its context. Its antigen is unknown. Germline CDR1 LNHDA, CDR2 SQIVND (reference sequence). V lost 4 bases to trimming and J lost 0 bases, with 11 bases between them. The CDR3 contains 15 residues. PCR employed 60 Vbeta and 13 Jbeta primers. Clones were sequenced by immunoSEQ multiplex PCR, and TCRdb holds only the in-frame ones, with some missing. The sample features tens of thousands of clones, with under 3% in its top ten. These data are taken from a study of cytomegalovirus exposure and HLA in healthy donors. Study conclusions and caveats: A later analysis reportedly identified an Asian-associated ancestry cluster as carrying fewer N-insertions than the approximately 730-donor mean.

V gene TRBV19 combines with J gene TRBJ2-3; D possibly corresponds to TRBD1 (6 bases). The source material was PBMCs. This receptor was identified in a man aged 40-50 years in good health and CMV-seronegative. The CDR3 loop reads CASSSQGISTDTQYF. The CDR3 DNA follows: TGTGCCAGTAGTAGTCAGGGGATTAGCACAGATACGCAGTATTTT.